Below are 20 T cell receptor beta chains sequenced from a single sample in a study of T-cell memory formation after mild COVID-19. TCRdb fed the 5' RACE reads into MiXCR, producing one record per CDR3 protein. The table has fewer than 140,000 distinct CDR3 sequences, roughly 12% seen once; the top ten hold around 25%. Source material: PBMCs or a T cell subset sorted from them (not recorded which). The source is an adult woman who had mild COVID-19 (a few samples of this study predate the infection). Cell type and time point are not known.

This clonotype has only a few counts. The chain is built from TRBV19 and TRBJ2-7, with 10 bases matching TRBD2. V dropped 5 bases and J dropped 2; count of bases not matched to a gene: 15. Germline V gene lookup returns CDR1 LNHDA and CDR2 SQIVND (reference sequence). The CDR3 length is 18 residues. CDR3 residues: CASSWGEGTSGDPYEQYF. CDR3 nucleotide sequence: TGTGCCAGTAGTTGGGGCGAAGGTACTAGCGGGGATCCCTACGAGCAGTACTTC.

The chain has TRBV7-9 and TRBJ2-1; D is possibly TRBD2 (6 bases). The V gene lost 5 bases and the J gene lost 10 bases, with 15 bases spanning the gap. The V gene's germline CDR1 is SEHNR and CDR2 FQNEAQ (reference sequence). The CDR3 is made up of 13 amino acids. Here the CDR3 reads CASSPRDFYEQFF. The CDR3 bases are TGTGCCAGCAGCCCTCGGGACTTCTACGAGCAGTTCTTC.

V and J are TRBV10-3 and TRBJ2-3, with D possibly being TRBD1 (5 bases). V was clipped by 10 bases and J by 6 bases, with 17 bases between them. CDR3 length: 13 amino acids. From germline, CDR1 is ENHRY and CDR2 SYGVKD. This CDR3 is CATLDSLEDTQYF. The CDR3 DNA follows: TGTGCCACCCTAGACAGTCTCGAGGATACGCAGTATTTT.

This clonotype was counted many times. The chain links TRBV6-2 or TRBV6-3 to TRBJ2-7, with D perhaps TRBD2 (5 bases). V was pared by 5 bases and J by 3 bases, with 11 bases between. There are 13 residues in the CDR3. Germline values: CDR1 MNHEY, CDR2 SVGEGT. The CDR3 loop reads CASSTRGRYEQYF. The CDR3 bases are TGTGCCAGCAGTACCCGAGGGCGCTACGAGCAGTACTTC.

This clonotype was picked up a small number of times. The rearrangement uses TRBV12-3 or TRBV12-4 and TRBJ2-1; D gene unclear. V lost 5 bases, J lost 0 bases, and 5 bases lay in between. The CDR3 extends over 13 amino acids. The chain's CDR3 is CASSISSYNEQFF. The CDR3 nucleotides are TGTGCCAGCAGTATCAGCTCCTACAATGAGCAGTTCTTC.

This clonotype was counted between two and nine times. The chain has TRBV4-3 and TRBJ1-6, with D possibly being TRBD1 (5 bases). This CDR3 contains 15 residues. Trimming removed 0 bases at V and 7 bases at J, with 10 bases between. Germline CDR1 and CDR2: LGHNA and YSLEER. The CDR3, as DNA: TGCGCCAGCAGCCAAGAGGGGGTTTGGAATTCACCCCTCCACTTT. It is translated as CASSQEGVWNSPLHF.

J is TRBJ2-1 and V is TRBV20-1; the D is unclear. Trimming cost V 1 base and J 2 bases, with 6 bases left between them. Germline values: CDR1 DFQATT, CDR2 SNEGSKA (reference sequence). The length of the CDR3 is 13 residues. CDR3 loop: CSARGATYNEQFF. CDR3 DNA sequence: TGCAGTGCTAGAGGGGCCACCTACAATGAGCAGTTCTTC.

The sample holds many counts of this clonotype. The V gene is TRBV12-3 or TRBV12-4, the J gene TRBJ2-7; 9 nucleotides align to TRBD1. CDR3 size: 16 residues. The junction had 11 bases not matched to a gene; V was cut back by 6 bases and J by 2 bases. CDR3 sequence: CASSSPGTGLAYEQYF. The DNA of the CDR3 is TGTGCCAGCAGCAGCCCCGGGACAGGGCTTGCCTACGAGCAGTACTTC.

The rearrangement uses TRBV10-3 and TRBJ2-5, with 10 bases that match TRBD2. This CDR3 contains 16 residues. The germline V gene encodes CDR1 ENHRY and CDR2 SYGVKD. The V gene end was trimmed by 0 bases and the J gene end by 5 bases; junction bases not matched to a gene: 6. The CDR3 nucleotides read TGTGCCATCAGTGAGTCGGATACTAGCGGGGCCGAGACCCAGTACTTC. Translation gives CAISESDTSGAETQYF.

This clonotype was seen more than once but under ten times. The V gene is TRBV20-1, the J gene TRBJ1-2; 8 bases fit TRBD1. The length of the CDR3 is 14 residues. The V segment lost 5 bases and the J segment 4 bases; nucleotides outside the gene matches: 9. Per the germline V gene, CDR1 is DFQATT and CDR2 is SNEGSKA (reference sequence). Written as DNA, the CDR3 is TGCAGTGCTTTTCGTCAGGGGGCAGGCTATGGCTACACCTTC. Its protein product is CSAFRQGAGYGYTF.

The rearrangement uses TRBV5-8 and TRBJ2-7; a weak D match, TRBD1 (6 bases). Germline V gene data show CDR1 as SGHTS and CDR2 as YDEGEE. V was clipped by 4 bases and J by 3 bases, with 14 bases between them. This CDR3 is built from 14 residues. In DNA, the CDR3 is TGTGCCAGCAGCCCCCGGGACACCTACTACGAGCAGTACTTC. Protein sequence: CASSPRDTYYEQYF.

This clonotype was counted at least ten times. The rearrangement links TRBV12-3 or TRBV12-4 to TRBJ1-4, with D possibly being TRBD1 (5 bases). CDR3 length: 13 amino acids. V was trimmed by 3 bases and J by 4 bases, leaving 6 bases between them. The CDR3, as DNA: TGTGCCAGCAGTTTGGGACGTAATGAAAAACTGTTTTTT. Residues: CASSLGRNEKLFF.

The chain uses TRBV7-9 and TRBJ2-7; D might be TRBD1 or TRBD2, each matching 6 bases. Trimming pared 1 base from V and 2 bases from J, leaving 18 bases between. This CDR3 comprises 17 residues. Per the germline V gene, CDR1 is SEHNR and CDR2 is FQNEAQ (reference sequence). The CDR3 reads CASSLGGGTPRAYEQYF. As DNA, the CDR3 is TGTGCCAGCAGCTTAGGAGGAGGGACACCAAGGGCCTACGAGCAGTACTTC. Together with reference TRBV7-9 and TRBJ2-7, the CDR3 gives the full variable domain: DTGVSQNPRHKITKRGQNVTFRCDPISEHNRLYWYRQTLGQGPEFLTYFQNEAQLEKSRLLSDRFSAERPKGSFSTLEIQRTEQGDSAMYLCASSLGGGTPRAYEQYFGPGTRLTVT.

This clonotype has only a few counts. The chain couples TRBV6-1 to TRBJ2-7; D could derive from TRBD1 or TRBD2 (5 bases each). CDR1 is MNHNS, CDR2 SASEGT, per germline. This CDR3 has 14 residues. The V and J ends lost 3 bases and 5 bases respectively, with 14 bases between them. The CDR3 DNA is TGTGCCAGCAGTGATGGGGCAGGGACCAACGAGCAGTACTTC. Its protein product is CASSDGAGTNEQYF.

The chain employs TRBV6-5 and TRBJ2-7, with TRBD1 matching 11 bases. Losses at the gene ends were 4 bases for V and 6 bases for J; bases not matched to a gene: 5. The CDR3 has 14 amino acids. Germline V gene lookup returns CDR1 MNHEY and CDR2 SVGAGI. The DNA of the CDR3 is TGTGCCAGCAGTTTAATTGGGACAGGGGGCGAGCAGTACTTC. Translating it yields CASSLIGTGGEQYF.

The rearrangement joins TRBV6-6 to TRBJ1-2; D remains ambiguous. CDR1 is MNHNY and CDR2 is SVGAGI in the germline V gene (reference sequence). The CDR3 contains 18 residues. V was pared by 0 bases and J by 0 bases, with 17 bases between. This CDR3 is CASSYSTPGRFSNYGYTF. CDR3 nucleotides: TGTGCCAGCAGTTACTCGACCCCCGGCAGGTTCTCTAACTATGGCTACACCTTC.

The genes are TRBV5-4 and TRBJ2-1; D gene ambiguous. The germline V gene encodes CDR1 SGHNT and CDR2 YYREEE (reference sequence). Deletions cut 3 bases from V and 6 bases from J, with 7 bases between. The CDR3 runs to 12 residues. The CDR3 region is CASSYDLNEQFF. In DNA form, the CDR3 reads TGTGCCAGCAGCTATGACCTCAATGAGCAGTTCTTC.

This clonotype was recorded at least ten times. The chain has TRBV7-6 and TRBJ2-5, with 13 bases that match TRBD2. Losses at the gene ends were 6 bases for V and 5 bases for J; bases not matched to a gene: 0. The germline gives CDR1 SGHVS, CDR2 FNYEAQ. The CDR3 is 13 residues long. CDR3 DNA: TGTGCCAGCAGGACTAGCGGGGGGGAGACCCAGTACTTC. Protein product: CASRTSGGETQYF.

On this clonotype itself: Relative to the germline gene, one junction end is altered; a read error may explain this. V is TRBV7-7 and J is TRBJ2-1, with a possible D match to TRBD2 (6 bases). The CDR3 runs to 16 residues. The germline V gene has CDR1 SSHAT and CDR2 FNYEAQ (reference sequence). In DNA form, the CDR3 reads TGTGCTAGCAGCTTAGCGGAGGGAGTCCCCTACAATGAGCAGTTCTTC. It yields the protein CASSLAEGVPYNEQFF.

This clonotype was counted many times. This chain uses TRBV20-1 with TRBJ2-7, with D maybe TRBD2 (6 bases). Germline CDR1 reads DFQATT; CDR2 reads SNEGSKA (reference sequence). The CDR3 is 16 residues long. Trimming removed 6 bases from V and 0 bases from J, with 21 bases in between. CDR3 DNA sequence: TGCAGTGCCCTAAGAAGGGACTCTCCGAGCTCCTACGAGCAGTACTTC. Translating gives CSALRRDSPSSYEQYF.